This TCR beta chain was found in a study of cytomegalovirus exposure and HLA in healthy donors. In germline, CDR1 is MGHRA, CDR2 YSYEKL. The junction had 1 base not matched to a gene; V was cut back by 1 base and J by 1 base. This CDR3 has 14 amino acids. In regard to this clone: The antigen is unknown.

Findings and limits, study-wide: Cytomegalovirus association was listed for 164 TCR beta chains. Serostatus for CMV was the only available immune exposure information. TRBV6-2, TRBV6-3 and some other V segments were excluded as indistinguishable. Later analysis identified several of the most significant clusters that appeared linked to common viral pathogens.

The PCR employed 60 Vbeta primers together with 13 Jbeta primers. The protocol was immunoSEQ multiplex PCR, while the TCRdb copy is restricted to in-frame clones and leaves out a portion. Here the sample spans some 120,000 clones, under 85% being singletons. Sequenced: PBMCs. This chain connects TRBV4-1 to TRBJ2-7, with 7 bases matching TRBD2. The TCR was taken from a woman aged 45 to 65 in good health and CMV-seropositive. CDR3 sequence (DNA): TGCGCCAGCAGCCAAGGACTAGCTTCCTACGAGCAGTACTTC. This sequence encodes CASSQGLASYEQYF.